The 2 T cell receptor beta chains below were found in one sample sequenced in a study of cytomegalovirus exposure and HLA in healthy donors. The PCR contained 60 Vbeta and 13 Jbeta primers. Clones were sequenced by immunoSEQ multiplex PCR, and TCRdb holds only the in-frame ones, with some missing. The table shows about 120,000 clones, with around 81% occurring only once. Sequencing was performed on PBMCs. These receptor sequences come from a woman in her thirties or forties in good health and CMV-seronegative.

Comment on this clone: The same CDR3 also results from other DNA sequences found in this sample. The V call is TRBV2, the J call TRBJ2-1, with TRBD1 matching over 9 bases. Trimming cost V 6 bases and J 3 bases; bases outside gene matches: 6. The CDR3 is 15 amino acids. CDR1 is SNHLY and CDR2 is FYNNEI in the germline V gene. The CDR3 DNA reads as TGTGCCAGCAGGCCCGGACAGGGGATCTACAATGAGCAGTTCTTC. The encoded protein is CASRPGQGIYNEQFF.

The chain carries TRBV7-9 and TRBJ1-2, with a tentative D call TRBD1 (6 bases). Germline values: CDR1 SEHNR, CDR2 FQNEAQ (reference sequence). V was pared by 3 bases and J by 3 bases, with 11 bases between. CDR3 length equals 14 residues. The CDR3 DNA reads as TGTGCCAGCAGCTTTATGTCAGGGGACTATGGCTACACCTTC. The encoded protein is CASSFMSGDYGYTF.